What follows describes a single T cell receptor beta chain. The study made its TRB cDNA libraries by 5' RACE, adding UMI labels. TCRdb reanalyzed the 5' RACE reads, giving one entry per CDR3 protein sequence and no DNA. Found here are around 40,000 distinct CDR3 sequences; the top ten clones hold roughly 15%. The sample is drawn from a study of CXCR3-negative and CXCR3-positive naive CD8 T cells. This receptor was taken from a human donor in good health. Some clones in this sample may be carry-over from other donors' samples. The sequenced sample was memory CD8+ T cells from blood.

CDR3 residues: CASSLTDSGYEQYF. This chain uses TRBV12-3 or TRBV12-4 with TRBJ2-7. The CDR3 extends over 14 amino acids.